This T cell receptor beta chain was recovered during a study of shared clonotypes between healthy human individuals (TCRdb year 2020). As for the study more broadly: A couple of women and a few men aged 18 to 49 years were included in the cohort. Each donor's leukapheresis produced roughly between roughly 0.85 and 10 billion PBMCs. To estimate repertoire size and how much clonotypes are shared between individuals, the study performed deep sequencing of blood TCR repertoires from about five healthy adults. Different laboratories and diverse techniques were used to prepare libraries and sequence TCR repertoires, to increase sequencing depth and limit assay-specific biases. For each donor, three plates each were used for CD4 naive and CD4 memory, two plates were used for CD8 naive, and one plate was used for CD8 memory.

Overall study outcomes, separate from this receptor: Sampling was restricted to blood, and TCR repertoires in tissue are likely to differ from TCR repertoires in blood. Compared with non-shared clonotypes, clonotypes shared by all four sorted-subset donors had higher generation probabilities. Pairwise subsampling led to the expectation that sequencing depth would affect the degree of clonotype sharing among donors. About 4.5% of naive CD4, 3.5% of naive CD8, around 2.3% of memory CD4, and about 0.4% of memory CD8 clonotypes were shared across a few donors. The genetic and exposure-history diversity represented was limited by the small number of donors. Larger estimated clonotype richness was generally found for naive subsets than for memory subsets. Rarefaction of sorted-subset datasets indicated incomplete sequencing despite the large sequencing depth.

Using the deep immunoSEQ assay, TCR CDR3 regions were amplified from genomic DNA by multiplex PCR. Genomic DNA extracted from each cell subset was distributed evenly over all wells of several immunoSEQ 96-well plates, and each plate served as one replicate. For sorted subsets, each replicate PCR was loaded with 200 ng genomic DNA, equivalent to 25,000 to 35,000 T cell genomes. Purified libraries were quantified with a Qubit 3.0 fluorometer, sized on a Bioanalyzer 2100, and re-quantified with the KAPA Library Quantification kit. Each immunoSEQ 96-well plate was sequenced on its own single-read 150-cycle Illumina NextSeq 550 flow cell. In the paper's pipeline: Because the immunoSEQ output included only junctional sequences and no quality scores, the filtering could not be the same as the filtering used for full-length reads. To assign V/J genes and CDR3, sequences were annotated using PyIR, a Python wrapper for IgBLAST v1.9, with IMGT germline references. Any read was removed if the V/J assignment was weak (E-value above 1e-6), the CDR3 was missing, or the read contained stop codons, out-of-frame junctions, or ambiguous translated residues. V3J clonotypes were defined as sequences sharing an identical inferred V gene, J gene, and CDR3 amino acid sequence. The percentage overlap between two repertoires was calculated by dividing the number of shared unique clonotypes by the size of the smaller repertoire. RTK rarefaction, the Chao1 estimator, and Recon v2.1 estimates of unobserved clonotypes were used to assess repertoire richness. Generation probabilities were computed with OLGA for all TCRbeta clonotypes obtained by the gDNA method from a handful of donors. TCRdb holds this immuneACCESS table with in-frame rearrangements only. Some clones are missing; in checked studies, unresolved V genes explain under half, and the rest has no known cause. The V and J calls and clone size come from that table; D and trimming were worked out from the DNA. This sample lists millions of clones; around 93% were detected once. The ten largest clones take up under 2% of the sample.

CD8 naive samples were obtained by positive selection for CCR7 among CD45RO-negative cells, yielding a CD45RA+CCR7+ population from which TemRA cells were excluded. The donors were healthy, HIV-negative adults with no recently reported acute infections or vaccinations. Every donor was a Caucasian adult living in Nashville, Tennessee, USA. Blood was collected by leukapheresis, and PBMCs were isolated by Ficoll-Histopaque density gradient centrifugation and then cryopreserved in liquid nitrogen vapor phase. Analytical flow cytometry was used to check the purity and quantity of every magnetically sorted T cell population. Genomic DNA was isolated from every sorted fraction and measured by UV absorbance on a Nanodrop 2000c. Ends trimmed: V by 9 bases, J by 1 base; bases unmatched to a gene: 11. As encoded in the germline V gene (reference sequence), CDR1 is LNHDA while CDR2 is SQIVND. The CDR3 covers 16 residues, taking in both the cysteine and the phenylalanine. The entry retains the CDR3 DNA only, 48 bases that are in frame from base 1.

On this clone itself: What this receptor recognizes is not known. No much larger clone exists at a distance of one base, and base qualities are not known.

The sequenced sample was naive CD8+ T cells from PBMCs. The sample's cell subset or site label, in plain terms: CD45RA+CCR7+. This receptor chain uses TRBV19 and TRBJ2-2; 7 bases in the middle match TRBD2. The sequence was collected from a man aged 18 to 30 in good health. Some clones in this sample may be carry-over from other donors' samples. Here is the DNA: TGTGCCAGCTTGTTCAAGCGGGGAATGAACACCGGGGAGCTGTTTTTT. The translation is CASLFKRGMNTGELFF.